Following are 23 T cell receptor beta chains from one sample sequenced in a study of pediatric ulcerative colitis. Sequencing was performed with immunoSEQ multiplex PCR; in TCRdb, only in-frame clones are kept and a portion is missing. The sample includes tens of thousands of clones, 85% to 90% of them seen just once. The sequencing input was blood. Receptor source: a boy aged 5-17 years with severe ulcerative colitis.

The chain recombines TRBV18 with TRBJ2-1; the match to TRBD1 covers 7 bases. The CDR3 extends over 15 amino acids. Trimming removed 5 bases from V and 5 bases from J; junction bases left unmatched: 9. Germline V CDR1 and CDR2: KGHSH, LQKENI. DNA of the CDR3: TGTGCCAGCTCAGTTCCGGGACAGTTCCACAATGAGCAGTTCTTC. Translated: CASSVPGQFHNEQFF.

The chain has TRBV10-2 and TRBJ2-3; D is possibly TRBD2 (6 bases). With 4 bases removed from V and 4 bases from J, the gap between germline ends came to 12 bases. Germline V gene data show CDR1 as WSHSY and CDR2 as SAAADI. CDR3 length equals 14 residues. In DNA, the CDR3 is TGCGCCAGCAGTGGACTAGACCGGGCAGATACGCAGTATTTT. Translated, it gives CASSGLDRADTQYF.

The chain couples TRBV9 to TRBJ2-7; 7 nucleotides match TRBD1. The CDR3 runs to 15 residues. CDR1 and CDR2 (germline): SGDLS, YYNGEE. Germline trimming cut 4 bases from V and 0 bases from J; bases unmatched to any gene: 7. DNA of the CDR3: TGTGCCAGCAGCCCACAGGGGCAGGCCTCCTACGAGCAGTACTTC. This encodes CASSPQGQASYEQYF.

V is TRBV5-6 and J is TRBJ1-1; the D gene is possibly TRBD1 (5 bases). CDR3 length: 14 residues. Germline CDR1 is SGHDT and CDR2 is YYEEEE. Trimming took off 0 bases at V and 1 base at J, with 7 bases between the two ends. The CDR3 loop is CASSLGGRNTEAFF. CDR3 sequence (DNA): TGTGCCAGCAGCTTGGGGGGCAGGAACACTGAAGCTTTCTTT.

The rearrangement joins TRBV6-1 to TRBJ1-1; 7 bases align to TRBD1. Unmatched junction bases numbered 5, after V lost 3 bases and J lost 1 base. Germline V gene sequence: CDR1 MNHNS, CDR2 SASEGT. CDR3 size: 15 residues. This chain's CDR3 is CASSEWTGSNTEAFF. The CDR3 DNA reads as TGTGCCAGCAGTGAGTGGACAGGATCGAACACTGAAGCTTTCTTT.

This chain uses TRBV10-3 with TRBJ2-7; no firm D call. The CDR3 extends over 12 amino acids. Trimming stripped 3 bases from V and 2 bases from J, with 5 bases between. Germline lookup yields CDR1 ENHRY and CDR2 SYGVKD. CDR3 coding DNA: TGTGCCATCAGTGACCCACCCTACGAGCAGTACTTC. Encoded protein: CAISDPPYEQYF.

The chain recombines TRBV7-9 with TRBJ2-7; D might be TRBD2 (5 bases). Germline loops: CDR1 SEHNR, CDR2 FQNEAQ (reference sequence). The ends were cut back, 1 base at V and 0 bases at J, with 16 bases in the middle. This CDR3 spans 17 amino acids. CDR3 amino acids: CASSLGGSGRYSYEQYF. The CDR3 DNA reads TGTGCCAGCAGCTTAGGTGGATCGGGGAGATACTCCTACGAGCAGTACTTC.

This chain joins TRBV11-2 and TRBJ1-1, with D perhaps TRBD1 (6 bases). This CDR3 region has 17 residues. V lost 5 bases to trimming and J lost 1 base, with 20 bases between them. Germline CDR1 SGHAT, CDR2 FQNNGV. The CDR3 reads CASSPRGGEQGNTEAFF. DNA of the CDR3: TGTGCCAGCAGCCCACGAGGTGGAGAACAGGGGAACACTGAAGCTTTCTTT.

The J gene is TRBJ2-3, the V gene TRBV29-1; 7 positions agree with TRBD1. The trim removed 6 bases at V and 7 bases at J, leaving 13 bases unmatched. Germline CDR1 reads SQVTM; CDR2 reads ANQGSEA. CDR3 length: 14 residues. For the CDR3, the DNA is TGCAGCGTCATCGGACAGGAAGGCCGCAATACGCAGTATTTT. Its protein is CSVIGQEGRNTQYF.

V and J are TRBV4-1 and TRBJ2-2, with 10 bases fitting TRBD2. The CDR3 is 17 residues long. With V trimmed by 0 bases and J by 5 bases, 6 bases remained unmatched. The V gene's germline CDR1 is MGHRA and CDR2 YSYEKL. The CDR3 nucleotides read TGCGCCAGCAGCCAAGACCCTAGCGGGAGTTGGACCGGGGAGCTGTTTTTT. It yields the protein CASSQDPSGSWTGELFF.

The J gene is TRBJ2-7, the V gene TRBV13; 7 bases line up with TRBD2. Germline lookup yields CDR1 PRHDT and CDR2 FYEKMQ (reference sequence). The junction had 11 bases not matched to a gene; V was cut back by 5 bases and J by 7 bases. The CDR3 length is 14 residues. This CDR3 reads CASSPVSGSEEQYF. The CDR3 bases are TGTGCCAGCAGCCCGGTTAGCGGGTCGGAAGAGCAGTACTTC.

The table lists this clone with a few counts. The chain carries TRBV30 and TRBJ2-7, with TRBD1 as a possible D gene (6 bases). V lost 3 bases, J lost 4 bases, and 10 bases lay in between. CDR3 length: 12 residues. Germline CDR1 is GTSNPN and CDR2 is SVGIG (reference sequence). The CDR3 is CAWRGTLYEQYF. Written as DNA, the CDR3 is TGTGCCTGGAGGGGGACACTTTACGAGCAGTACTTC.

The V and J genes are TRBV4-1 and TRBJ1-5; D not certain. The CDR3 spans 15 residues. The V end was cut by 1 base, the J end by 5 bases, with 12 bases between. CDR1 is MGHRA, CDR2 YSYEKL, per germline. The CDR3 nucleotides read TGCGCCAGCAGCCAAGCGAACAAGGACCATCAGCCCCAGCATTTT. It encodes CASSQANKDHQPQHF.

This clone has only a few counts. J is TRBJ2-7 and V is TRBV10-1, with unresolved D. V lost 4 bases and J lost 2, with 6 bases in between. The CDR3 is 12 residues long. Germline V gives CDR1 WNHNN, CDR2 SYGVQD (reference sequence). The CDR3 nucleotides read TGCGCCAGCAGTGGCCTGCCCTACGAGCAGTACTTC. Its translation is CASSGLPYEQYF.

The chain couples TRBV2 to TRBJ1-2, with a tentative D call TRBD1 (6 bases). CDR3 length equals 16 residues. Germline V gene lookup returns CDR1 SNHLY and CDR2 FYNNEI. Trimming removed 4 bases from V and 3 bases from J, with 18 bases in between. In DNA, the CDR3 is TGTGCCAGCAGTGGTCGCGGGGGGGCCTTCGACTATGGCTACACCTTC. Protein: CASSGRGGAFDYGYTF. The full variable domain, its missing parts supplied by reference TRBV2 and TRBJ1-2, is EPEVTQTPSHQVTQMGQEVILRCVPISNHLYFYWYRQILGQKVEFLVSFYNNEISEKSEIFDDQFSVERPDGSNFTLKIRSTKLEDSAMYFCASSGRGGAFDYGYTFGSGTRLTVV.

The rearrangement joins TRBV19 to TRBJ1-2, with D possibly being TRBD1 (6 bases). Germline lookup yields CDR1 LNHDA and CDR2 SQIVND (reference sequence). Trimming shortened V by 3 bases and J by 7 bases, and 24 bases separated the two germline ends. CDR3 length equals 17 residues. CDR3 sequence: CASSMGGNSLLLGGYTF. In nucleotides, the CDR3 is TGTGCCAGTAGTATGGGGGGCAACTCTCTCCTCCTTGGTGGCTACACCTTC.

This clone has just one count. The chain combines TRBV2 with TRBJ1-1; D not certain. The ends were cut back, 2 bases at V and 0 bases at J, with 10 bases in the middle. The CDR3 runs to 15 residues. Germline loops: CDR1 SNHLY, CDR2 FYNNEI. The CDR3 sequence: CASSEWAEMNTEAFF. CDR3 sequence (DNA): TGTGCCAGCAGTGAATGGGCAGAGATGAACACTGAAGCTTTCTTT. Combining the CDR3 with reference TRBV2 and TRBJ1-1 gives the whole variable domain EPEVTQTPSHQVTQMGQEVILRCVPISNHLYFYWYRQILGQKVEFLVSFYNNEISEKSEIFDDQFSVERPDGSNFTLKIRSTKLEDSAMYFCASSEWAEMNTEAFFGQGTRLTVV.

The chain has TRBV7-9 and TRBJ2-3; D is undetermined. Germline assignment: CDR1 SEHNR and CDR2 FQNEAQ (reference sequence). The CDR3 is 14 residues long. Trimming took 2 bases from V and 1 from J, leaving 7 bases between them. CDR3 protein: CASSLLGGTDTQYF. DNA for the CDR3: TGTGCCAGCAGCTTACTGGGCGGCACAGATACGCAGTATTTT.

CDR3 amino acids: CASSLGGIYEQYF. CDR3 DNA: TGTGCCAGCAGCTTAGGGGGGATCTACGAGCAGTACTTC. The V gene is TRBV7-2, the J gene TRBJ2-7; D possibly uses TRBD1 or TRBD2 (5 bases each). The CDR3 has 13 residues. CDR1 and CDR2 from the germline V gene are SGHTA and FQGNSA. The V gene lost 1 base and the J gene lost 3 bases, with 7 bases spanning the gap.

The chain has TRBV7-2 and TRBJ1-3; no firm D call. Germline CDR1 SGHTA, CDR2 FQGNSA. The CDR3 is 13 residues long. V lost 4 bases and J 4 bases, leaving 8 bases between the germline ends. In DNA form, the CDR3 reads TGTGCCAGCAGCTCGGGTGCCGGAAACACCATATATTTT. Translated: CASSSGAGNTIYF.

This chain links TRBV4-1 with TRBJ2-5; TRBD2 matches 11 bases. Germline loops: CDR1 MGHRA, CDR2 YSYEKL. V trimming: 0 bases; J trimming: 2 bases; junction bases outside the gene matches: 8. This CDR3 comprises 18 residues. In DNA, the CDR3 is TGCGCCAGCAGCCAAGACTACCCGGGACTAGCGGATCAAGAGACCCAGTACTTC. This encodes CASSQDYPGLADQETQYF.

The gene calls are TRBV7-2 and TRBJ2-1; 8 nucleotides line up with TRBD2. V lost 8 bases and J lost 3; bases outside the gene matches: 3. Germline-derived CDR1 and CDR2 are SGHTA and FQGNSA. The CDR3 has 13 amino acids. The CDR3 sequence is CASVGRDYNEQFF. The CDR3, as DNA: TGTGCCAGCGTCGGGAGGGACTACAATGAGCAGTTCTTC. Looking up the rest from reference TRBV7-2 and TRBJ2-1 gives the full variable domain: GAGVSQSPSNKVTEKGKDVELRCDPISGHTALYWYRQSLGQGLEFLIYFQGNSAPDKSGLPSDRFSAERTGGSVSTLTIQRTQQEDSAVYLCASVGRDYNEQFFGPGTRLTVL.

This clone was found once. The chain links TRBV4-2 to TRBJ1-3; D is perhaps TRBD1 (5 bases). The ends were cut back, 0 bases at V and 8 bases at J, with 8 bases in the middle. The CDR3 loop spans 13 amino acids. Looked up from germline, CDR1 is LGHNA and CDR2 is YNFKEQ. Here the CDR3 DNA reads TGTGCCAGCAGCCAAGAGCGGACATACACCATATATTTT. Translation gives CASSQERTYTIYF.